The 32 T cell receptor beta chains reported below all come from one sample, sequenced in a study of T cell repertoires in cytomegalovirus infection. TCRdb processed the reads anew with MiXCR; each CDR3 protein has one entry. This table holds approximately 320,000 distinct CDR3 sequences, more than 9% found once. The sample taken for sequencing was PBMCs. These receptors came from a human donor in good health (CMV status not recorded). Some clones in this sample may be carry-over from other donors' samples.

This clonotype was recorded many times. Here the CDR3 DNA reads TGCGCCAGCAGCCAAGAGTCAACTACTAACTATGGCTACACCTTC. Translation: CASSQESTTNYGYTF. The chain employs TRBV4-3 and TRBJ1-2; the D is unclear. This CDR3 is 15 amino acids long. Looked up from germline, CDR1 is LGHNA and CDR2 is YSLEER. V shed 0 bases and J shed 0 bases, with 8 bases lying between them.

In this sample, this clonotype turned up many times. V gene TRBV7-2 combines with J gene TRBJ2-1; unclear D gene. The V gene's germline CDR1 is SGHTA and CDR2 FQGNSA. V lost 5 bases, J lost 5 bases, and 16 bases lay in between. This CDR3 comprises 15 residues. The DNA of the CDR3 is TGTGCCAGCAGCAACCCCAGTTATCCCCACAATGAGCAGTTCTTC. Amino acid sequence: CASSNPSYPHNEQFF.

The CDR3 here is CASSLSSGIYEQYF. CDR3 coding DNA: TGTGCCAGCAGTTTATCTAGCGGGATCTACGAGCAGTACTTC. This rearrangement joins TRBV28 to TRBJ2-7, with TRBD2 matching 9 bases. The germline gives CDR1 MDHEN, CDR2 SYDVKM. The CDR3 contains 14 residues. Trimming cost V 1 base and J 3 bases; bases outside gene matches: 1.

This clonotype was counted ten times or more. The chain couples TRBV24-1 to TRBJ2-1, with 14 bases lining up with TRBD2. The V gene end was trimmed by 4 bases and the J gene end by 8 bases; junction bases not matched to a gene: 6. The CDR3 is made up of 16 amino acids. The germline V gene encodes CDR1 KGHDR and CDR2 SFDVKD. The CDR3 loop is CATSDPTSGGAHEQFF. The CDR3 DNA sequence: TGTGCCACCAGTGACCCGACTAGCGGGGGGGCTCATGAGCAGTTCTTC.

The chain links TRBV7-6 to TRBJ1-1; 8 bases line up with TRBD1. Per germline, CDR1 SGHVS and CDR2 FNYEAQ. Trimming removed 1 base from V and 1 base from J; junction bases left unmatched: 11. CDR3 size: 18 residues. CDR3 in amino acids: CASSLGQGRGNPNTEAFF. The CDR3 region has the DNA TGTGCCAGCAGCTTAGGACAGGGGAGGGGAAATCCGAACACTGAAGCTTTCTTT.

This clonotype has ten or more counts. The CDR3 DNA sequence: TGTGCCAGCATCCTACGGGATAGCCCCTCTGGGGAGCAGTACTTC. The encoded protein is CASILRDSPSGEQYF. The gene calls are TRBV7-8 and TRBJ2-7, with D maybe TRBD2 (5 bases). Germline CDR1 is SGHVS and CDR2 is FQNEAQ. With 7 bases removed from V and 7 bases from J, the gap between germline ends came to 23 bases. There are 15 residues in the CDR3.

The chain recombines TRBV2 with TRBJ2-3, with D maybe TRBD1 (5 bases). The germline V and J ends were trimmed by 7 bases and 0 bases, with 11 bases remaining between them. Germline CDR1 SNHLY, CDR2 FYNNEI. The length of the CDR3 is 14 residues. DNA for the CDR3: TGTGCCAGCACCCTGGGGCGGAGCACAGATACGCAGTATTTT. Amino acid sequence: CASTLGRSTDTQYF.

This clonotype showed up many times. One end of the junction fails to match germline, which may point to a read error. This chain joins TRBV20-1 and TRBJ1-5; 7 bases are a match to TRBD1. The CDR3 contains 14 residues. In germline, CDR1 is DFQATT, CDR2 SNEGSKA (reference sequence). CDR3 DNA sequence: TGCAGTGCGAGAGCGCACAGGGGCGATCAGCCCCAGCATTTT. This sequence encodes CSARAHRGDQPQHF.

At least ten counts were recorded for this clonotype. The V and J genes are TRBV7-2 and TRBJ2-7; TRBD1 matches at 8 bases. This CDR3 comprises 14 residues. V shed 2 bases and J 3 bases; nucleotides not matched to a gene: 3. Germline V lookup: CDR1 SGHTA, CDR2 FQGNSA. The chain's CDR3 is CASSLSTGGYEQYF. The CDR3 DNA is TGTGCCAGCAGCTTATCAACAGGGGGCTACGAGCAGTACTTC.

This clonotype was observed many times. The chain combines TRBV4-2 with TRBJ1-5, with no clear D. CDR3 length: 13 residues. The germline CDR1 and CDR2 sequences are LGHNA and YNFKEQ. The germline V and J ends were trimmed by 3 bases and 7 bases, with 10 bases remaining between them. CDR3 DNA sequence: TGTGCCAGCAGCCAGGCAGTGGCCCAGCCCCAGCATTTT. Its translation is CASSQAVAQPQHF.

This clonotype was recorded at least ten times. CDR3 sequence reads: CASSLERTSYNEQFF. CDR3 DNA: TGTGCCAGCAGCTTAGAGAGGACTTCCTACAATGAGCAGTTCTTC. The chain employs TRBV7-8 and TRBJ2-1; possibly TRBD2 for D (5 bases). V gave up 1 base and J gave up 1 base, with 8 bases separating them. Germline CDR1 and CDR2: SGHVS and FQNEAQ. The CDR3 sequence is 15 residues long.

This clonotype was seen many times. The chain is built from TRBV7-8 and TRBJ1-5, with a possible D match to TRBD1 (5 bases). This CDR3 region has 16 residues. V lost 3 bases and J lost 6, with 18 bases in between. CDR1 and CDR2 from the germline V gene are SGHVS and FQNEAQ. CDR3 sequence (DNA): TGTGCCAGCAGCTTTCACCGTGACAGTGGGGGTCAGCCCCAGCATTTT. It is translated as CASSFHRDSGGQPQHF.

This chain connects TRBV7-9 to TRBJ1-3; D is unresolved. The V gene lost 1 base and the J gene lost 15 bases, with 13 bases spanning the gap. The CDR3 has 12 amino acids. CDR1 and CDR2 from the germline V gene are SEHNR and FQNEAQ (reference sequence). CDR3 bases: TGTGCCAGCAGCTTAGATAACGGACTGACATATTTT. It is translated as CASSLDNGLTYF.

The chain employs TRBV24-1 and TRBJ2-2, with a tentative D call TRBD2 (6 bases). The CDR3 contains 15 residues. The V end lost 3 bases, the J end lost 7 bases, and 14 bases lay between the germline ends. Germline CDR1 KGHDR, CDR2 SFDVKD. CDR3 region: CATSDPAGTNGELFF. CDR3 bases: TGTGCCACCAGTGATCCCGCGGGAACGAACGGGGAGCTGTTTTTT.

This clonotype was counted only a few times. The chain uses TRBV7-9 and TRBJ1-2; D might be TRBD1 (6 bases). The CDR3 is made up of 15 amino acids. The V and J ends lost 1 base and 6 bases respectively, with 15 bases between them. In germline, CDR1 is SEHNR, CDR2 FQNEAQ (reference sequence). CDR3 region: CASSLGGGPSDGYTF. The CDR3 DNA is TGTGCCAGCAGCTTAGGTGGGGGGCCGAGCGATGGCTACACCTTC. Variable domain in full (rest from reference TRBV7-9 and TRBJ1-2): DTGVSQNPRHKITKRGQNVTFRCDPISEHNRLYWYRQTLGQGPEFLTYFQNEAQLEKSRLLSDRFSAERPKGSFSTLEIQRTEQGDSAMYLCASSLGGGPSDGYTFGSGTRLTVV.

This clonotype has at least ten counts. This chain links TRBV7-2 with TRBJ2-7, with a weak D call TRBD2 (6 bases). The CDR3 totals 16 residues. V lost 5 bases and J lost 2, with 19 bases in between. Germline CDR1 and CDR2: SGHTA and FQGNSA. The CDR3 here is CASSRRGNSGPYEQYF. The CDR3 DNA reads TGTGCCAGCAGCCGACGTGGGAATAGCGGTCCCTACGAGCAGTACTTC.

CDR3 amino acids: CASSLSQGAIQETQYF. The CDR3 DNA follows: TGTGCCAGCAGTTTATCCCAGGGGGCCATACAAGAGACCCAGTACTTC. The rearrangement links TRBV28 to TRBJ2-5; the match to TRBD1 covers 8 bases. This CDR3 has 16 amino acids. With 1 base clipped from V and 2 bases from J, the junction kept 6 bases outside the gene matches. Germline-derived CDR1 and CDR2 are MDHEN and SYDVKM.

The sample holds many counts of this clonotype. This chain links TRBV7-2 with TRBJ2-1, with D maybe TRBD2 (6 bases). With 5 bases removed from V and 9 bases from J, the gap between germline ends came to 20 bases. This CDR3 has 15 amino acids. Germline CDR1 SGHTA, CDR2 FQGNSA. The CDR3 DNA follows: TGTGCCAGCAGCCCCCTTCTCGGGGGAGCGACTGAGCAGTTCTTC. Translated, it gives CASSPLLGGATEQFF.

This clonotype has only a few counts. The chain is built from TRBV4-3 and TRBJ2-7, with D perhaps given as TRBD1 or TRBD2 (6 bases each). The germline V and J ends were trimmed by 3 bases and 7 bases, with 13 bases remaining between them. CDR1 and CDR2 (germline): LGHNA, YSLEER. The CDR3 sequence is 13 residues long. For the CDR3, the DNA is TGCGCCAGCAGCCACAGAACAGGGAGGGAGCAGTACTTC. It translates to CASSHRTGREQYF.

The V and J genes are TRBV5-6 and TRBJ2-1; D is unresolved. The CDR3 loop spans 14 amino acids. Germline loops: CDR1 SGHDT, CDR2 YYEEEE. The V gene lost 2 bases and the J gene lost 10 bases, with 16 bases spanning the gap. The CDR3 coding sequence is TGTGCCAGCAGCTTCGACTGGAACGCTGGGGAGCAGTTCTTC. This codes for CASSFDWNAGEQFF.

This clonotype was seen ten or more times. CDR3 amino acids: CSAVGQGRYNEQFF. The CDR3 coding sequence is TGCAGTGCTGTCGGACAGGGGAGGTACAATGAGCAGTTCTTC. This sequence joins TRBV20-1 and TRBJ2-1, with 9 bases that match TRBD1. Germline-derived CDR1 and CDR2 are DFQATT and SNEGSKA (reference sequence). There are 14 residues in the CDR3. The trim removed 5 bases at V and 4 bases at J, leaving 6 bases unmatched.

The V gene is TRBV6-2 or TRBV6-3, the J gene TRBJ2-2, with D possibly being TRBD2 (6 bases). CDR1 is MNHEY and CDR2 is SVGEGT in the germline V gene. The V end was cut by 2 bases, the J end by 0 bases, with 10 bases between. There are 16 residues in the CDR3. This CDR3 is CASSYQRGANTGELFF. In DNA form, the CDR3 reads TGTGCCAGCAGTTACCAACGCGGGGCGAACACCGGGGAGCTGTTTTTT.

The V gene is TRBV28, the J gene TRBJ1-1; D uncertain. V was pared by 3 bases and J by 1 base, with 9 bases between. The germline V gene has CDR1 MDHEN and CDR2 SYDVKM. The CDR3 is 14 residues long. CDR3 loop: CASSFTRSNTEAFF. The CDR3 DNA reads TGTGCCAGCAGTTTTACCAGGTCGAACACTGAAGCTTTCTTT.

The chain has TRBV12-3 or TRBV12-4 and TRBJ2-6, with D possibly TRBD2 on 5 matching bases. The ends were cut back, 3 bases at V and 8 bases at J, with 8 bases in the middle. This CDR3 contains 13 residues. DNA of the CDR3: TGTGCCAGCAGTTTGTCGGGGACCAACGTCCTGACTTTC. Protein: CASSLSGTNVLTF.

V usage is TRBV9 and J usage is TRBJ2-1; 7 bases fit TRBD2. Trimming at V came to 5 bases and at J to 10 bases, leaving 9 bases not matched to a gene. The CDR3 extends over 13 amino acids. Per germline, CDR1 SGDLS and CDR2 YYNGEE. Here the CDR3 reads CASSPTGTTEQFF. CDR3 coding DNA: TGTGCCAGCAGTCCAACCGGGACTACGGAGCAGTTCTTC. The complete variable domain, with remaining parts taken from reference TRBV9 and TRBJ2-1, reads DSGVTQTPKHLITATGQRVTLRCSPRSGDLSVYWYQQSLDQGLQFLIQYYNGEERAKGNILERFSAQQFPDLHSELNLSSLELGDSALYFCASSPTGTTEQFFGPGTRLTVL.

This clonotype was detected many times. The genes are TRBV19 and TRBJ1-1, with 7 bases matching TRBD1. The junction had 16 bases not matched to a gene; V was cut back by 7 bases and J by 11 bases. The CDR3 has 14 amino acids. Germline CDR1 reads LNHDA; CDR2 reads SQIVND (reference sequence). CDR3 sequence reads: CASTPTTGPMGAFF. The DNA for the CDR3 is TGTGCCAGTACCCCAACGACAGGGCCCATGGGGGCTTTCTTT.

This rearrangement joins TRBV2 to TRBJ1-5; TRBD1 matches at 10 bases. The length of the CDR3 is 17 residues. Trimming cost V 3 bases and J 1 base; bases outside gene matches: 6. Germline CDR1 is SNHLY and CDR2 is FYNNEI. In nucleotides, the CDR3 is TGTGCCAGCAGTGAGGGGACAGGGGCAGCGAGCAATCAGCCCCAGCATTTT. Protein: CASSEGTGAASNQPQHF. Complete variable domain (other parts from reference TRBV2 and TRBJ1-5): EPEVTQTPSHQVTQMGQEVILRCVPISNHLYFYWYRQILGQKVEFLVSFYNNEISEKSEIFDDQFSVERPDGSNFTLKIRSTKLEDSAMYFCASSEGTGAASNQPQHFGDGTRLSIL.

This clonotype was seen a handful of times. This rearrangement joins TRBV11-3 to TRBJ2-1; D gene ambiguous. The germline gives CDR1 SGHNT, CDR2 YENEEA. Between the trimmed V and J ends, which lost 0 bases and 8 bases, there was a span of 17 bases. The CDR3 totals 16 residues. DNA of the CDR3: TGTGCCAGCAGCTTAGATAAAGGACCAGCTTCCGATGAGCAGTTCTTC. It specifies CASSLDKGPASDEQFF.

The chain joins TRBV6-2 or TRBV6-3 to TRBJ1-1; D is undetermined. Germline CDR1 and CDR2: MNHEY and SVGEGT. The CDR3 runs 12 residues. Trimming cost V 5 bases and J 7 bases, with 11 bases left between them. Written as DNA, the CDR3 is TGTGCCAGCAGTCCCCGGGCCTATGAAGCTTTCTTT. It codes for CASSPRAYEAFF.

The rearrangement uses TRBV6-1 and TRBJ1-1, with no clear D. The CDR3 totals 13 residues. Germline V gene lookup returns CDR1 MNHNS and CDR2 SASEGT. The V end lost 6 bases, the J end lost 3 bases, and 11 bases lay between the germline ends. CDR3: CASRRGRYTEAFF. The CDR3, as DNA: TGTGCCAGCAGAAGAGGGAGATACACTGAAGCTTTCTTT.

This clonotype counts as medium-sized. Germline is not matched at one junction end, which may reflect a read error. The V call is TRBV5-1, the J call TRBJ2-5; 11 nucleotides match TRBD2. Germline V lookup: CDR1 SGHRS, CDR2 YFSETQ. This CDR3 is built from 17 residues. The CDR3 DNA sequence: TGTGCCAGCAGTCCGGGACTAGCGGTTGGGTACCAAGAGACCCAGTACTTC. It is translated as CASSPGLAVGYQETQYF.

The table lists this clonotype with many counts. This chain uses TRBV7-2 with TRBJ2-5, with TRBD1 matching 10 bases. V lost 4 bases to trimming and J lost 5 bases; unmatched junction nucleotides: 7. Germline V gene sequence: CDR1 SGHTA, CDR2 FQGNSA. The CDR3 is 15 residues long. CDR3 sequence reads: CASSSTGGLSETQYF. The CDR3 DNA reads TGTGCCAGCAGCTCGACAGGGGGCTTGTCGGAGACCCAGTACTTC.